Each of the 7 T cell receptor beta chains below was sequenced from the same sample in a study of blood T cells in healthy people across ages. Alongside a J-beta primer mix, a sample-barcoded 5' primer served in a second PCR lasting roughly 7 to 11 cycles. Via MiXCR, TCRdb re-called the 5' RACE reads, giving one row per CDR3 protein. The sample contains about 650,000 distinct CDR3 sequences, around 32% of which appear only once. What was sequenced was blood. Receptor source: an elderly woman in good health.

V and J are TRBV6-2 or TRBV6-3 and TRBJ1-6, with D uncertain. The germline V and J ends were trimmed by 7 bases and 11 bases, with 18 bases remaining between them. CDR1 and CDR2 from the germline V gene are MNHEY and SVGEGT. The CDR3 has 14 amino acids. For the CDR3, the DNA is TGTGCCAGCACCATCTATCGGACTGATCCACCCCTCCACTTT. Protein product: CASTIYRTDPPLHF.

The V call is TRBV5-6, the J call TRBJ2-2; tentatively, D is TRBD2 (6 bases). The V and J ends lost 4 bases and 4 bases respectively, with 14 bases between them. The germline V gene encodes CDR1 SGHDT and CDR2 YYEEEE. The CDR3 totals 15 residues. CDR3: CASSPSGDFTGELFF. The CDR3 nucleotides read TGTGCCAGCAGCCCCTCGGGGGATTTCACCGGGGAGCTGTTTTTT.

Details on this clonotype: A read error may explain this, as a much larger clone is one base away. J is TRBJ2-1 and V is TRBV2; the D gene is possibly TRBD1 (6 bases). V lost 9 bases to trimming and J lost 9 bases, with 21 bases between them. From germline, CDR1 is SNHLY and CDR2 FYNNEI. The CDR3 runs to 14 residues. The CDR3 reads CARARDNKRGEQFF. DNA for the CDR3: TGTGCCAGAGCTCGGGACAACAAACGGGGTGAGCAGTTCTTC. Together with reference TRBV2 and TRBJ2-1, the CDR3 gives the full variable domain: EPEVTQTPSHQVTQMGQEVILRCVPISNHLYFYWYRQILGQKVEFLVSFYNNEISEKSEIFDDQFSVERPDGSNFTLKIRSTKLEDSAMYFCARARDNKRGEQFFGPGTRLTVL.

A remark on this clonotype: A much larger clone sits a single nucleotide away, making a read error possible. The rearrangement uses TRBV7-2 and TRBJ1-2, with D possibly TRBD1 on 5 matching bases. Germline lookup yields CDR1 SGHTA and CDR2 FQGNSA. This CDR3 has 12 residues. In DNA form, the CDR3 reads TGTGCCAGCAGCGCGACAGTCTATGACTACACCTTC. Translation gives CASSATVYDYTF.

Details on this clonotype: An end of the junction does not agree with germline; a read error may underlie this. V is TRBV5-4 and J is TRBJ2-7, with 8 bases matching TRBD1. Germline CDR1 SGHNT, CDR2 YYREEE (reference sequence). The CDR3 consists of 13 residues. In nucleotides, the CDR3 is TGTGCCGGCAGCTCCGGACAGGGCAGCGAGCAGTACTTC. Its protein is CAGSSGQGSEQYF. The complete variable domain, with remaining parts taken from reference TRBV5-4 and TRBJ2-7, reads ETGVTQSPTHLIKTRGQQVTLRCSSQSGHNTVSWYQQALGQGPQFIFQYYREEENGRGNFPPRFSGLQFPNYSSELNVNALELDDSALYLCAGSSGQGSEQYFGPGTRLTVT.

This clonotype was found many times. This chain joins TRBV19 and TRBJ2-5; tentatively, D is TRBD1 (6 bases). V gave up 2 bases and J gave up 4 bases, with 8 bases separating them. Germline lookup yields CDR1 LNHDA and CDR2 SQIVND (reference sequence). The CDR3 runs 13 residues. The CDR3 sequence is CASSINRVETQYF. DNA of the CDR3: TGTGCCAGTAGTATAAACAGGGTAGAGACCCAGTACTTC.

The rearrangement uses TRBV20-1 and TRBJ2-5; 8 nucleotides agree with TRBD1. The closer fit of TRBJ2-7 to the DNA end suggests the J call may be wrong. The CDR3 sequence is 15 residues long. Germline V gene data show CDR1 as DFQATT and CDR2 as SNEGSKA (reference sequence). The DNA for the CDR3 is TGCAGTGCTAGAGCCCCCTCCGGACAGGGCAACGAGCAGTACTTC. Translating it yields CSARAPSGQGNEQYF.